These 15 T cell receptor beta chains were all obtained from the same sample, sequenced in a study of cytotoxic CD8 clonotypes in ibrutinib-treated CLL. Using immunoSEQ multiplex PCR, the repertoire was profiled, and TCRdb retains in-frame clones only, with some absent. Found here are around 310,000 clones, 80% of them singletons; the top ten hold about 6.3%. The sample was PBMCs, taken before ibrutinib treatment. The receptors were gathered from a human donor with chronic lymphocytic leukemia.

The chain has TRBV28 and TRBJ1-5; D is unresolved. The CDR3 contains 20 residues. Germline V gene sequence: CDR1 MDHEN, CDR2 SYDVKM. Trimming took off 1 base at V and 5 bases at J, with 27 bases between the two ends. The CDR3 loop is CASSLFEIRVKTKADQPQHF. The CDR3 region has the DNA TGTGCCAGCAGTTTATTCGAGATACGTGTTAAGACAAAAGCCGATCAGCCCCAGCATTTT.

The chain recombines TRBV15 with TRBJ1-2, with no clear D. Germline values: CDR1 LNHNV, CDR2 YYDKDF (reference sequence). The CDR3 spans 12 residues. Trimming removed 0 bases from V and 8 bases from J, with 7 bases in between. CDR3 amino acids: CATSRDFAGYTF. For the CDR3, the DNA is TGTGCCACCAGCAGAGATTTTGCCGGCTACACCTTC.

V gene TRBV6-1 combines with J gene TRBJ2-6; TRBD2 might be the D (5 bases). V was shortened by 4 bases and J by 3 bases, with 7 bases between the two germline ends. The CDR3 sequence is 14 residues long. Germline V gene sequence: CDR1 MNHNS, CDR2 SASEGT. CDR3 in amino acids: CASSVGSGANVLTF. CDR3 nucleotides: TGTGCCAGCAGTGTGGGGAGTGGGGCCAACGTCCTGACTTTC.

The rearrangement links TRBV2 to TRBJ2-5; D is perhaps TRBD2 (5 bases). V dropped 7 bases and J dropped 4 bases, with 31 bases sitting between them. This CDR3 spans 19 amino acids. The V gene's germline CDR1 is SNHLY and CDR2 FYNNEI. The CDR3, as DNA: TGTGCCAGCATCGGCCTCTGGAAGCAAACCGGGCTAGAGGGAGAGACCCAGTACTTC. Translation: CASIGLWKQTGLEGETQYF.

The V gene is TRBV4-3, the J gene TRBJ2-3; weak D call: TRBD2 (6 bases). The CDR3 is 13 amino acids. V was trimmed by 1 base and J by 7 bases, leaving 9 bases between them. Germline CDR1 reads LGHNA; CDR2 reads YSLEER. The CDR3 nucleotides are TGCGCCAGCAGCCAAGCTAGCGCAAATACGCAGTATTTT. Protein product: CASSQASANTQYF.

This clone was seen a single time. The rearrangement links TRBV4-3 to TRBJ2-7; either TRBD1 or TRBD2 may supply D (5 bases each). V gave up 1 base and J gave up 3 bases, with 10 bases separating them. The CDR3 length is 14 residues. Germline V lookup: CDR1 LGHNA, CDR2 YSLEER. CDR3 nucleotides: TGCGCCAGCAGCCAAGTTGAGGGGAACTACGAGCAGTACTTC. Residues: CASSQVEGNYEQYF.

The chain joins TRBV6-1 to TRBJ2-5; no firm D call. V lost 7 bases to trimming and J lost 4 bases, with 7 bases between them. The length of the CDR3 is 11 residues. Germline V gene lookup returns CDR1 MNHNS and CDR2 SASEGT. CDR3 coding DNA: TGTGCCAGCACTTGGCTAGAGACCCAGTACTTC. Translating it yields CASTWLETQYF.

V is TRBV29-1 and J is TRBJ1-1; possibly TRBD1 for D (6 bases). CDR3 size: 12 residues. Germline CDR1 is SQVTM and CDR2 is ANQGSEA. V lost 7 bases and J 3 bases, leaving 12 bases between the germline ends. CDR3 DNA sequence: TGCAGCGCCGGAGACAGGTACACTGAAGCTTTCTTT. Translation: CSAGDRYTEAFF.

The chain recombines TRBV18 with TRBJ1-1; D gene unclear. The V end was cut by 1 base, the J end by 7 bases, with 13 bases between. The CDR3 loop spans 14 amino acids. Germline CDR1 KGHSH, CDR2 LQKENI. CDR3 region: CASSPRISRDEAFF. CDR3 bases: TGTGCCAGCTCACCACGGATAAGCAGAGATGAAGCTTTCTTT.

The rearrangement joins TRBV29-1 to TRBJ2-5, with TRBD1 matching over 8 bases. CDR1 is SQVTM and CDR2 is ANQGSEA in the germline V gene. With 4 bases clipped from V and 4 bases from J, the junction kept 17 bases outside the gene matches. The CDR3 contains 17 residues. Written as DNA, the CDR3 is TGCAGCGTTGCACGGGCGTTCGGACAGGGAACGCGAGAGACCCAGTACTTC. Residues: CSVARAFGQGTRETQYF.

This clone turned up a few times. This rearrangement joins TRBV4-1 to TRBJ1-5; D gene uncertain. Trimming shortened V by 2 bases and J by 0 bases, and 5 bases separated the two germline ends. The germline V gene has CDR1 MGHRA and CDR2 YSYEKL. CDR3 size: 14 residues. The CDR3 is CASSQHFSNQPQHF. The DNA for the CDR3 is TGCGCCAGCAGCCAACATTTTAGCAATCAGCCCCAGCATTTT.

CDR3 region: CASRPDSDEQYF. The CDR3 DNA is TGTGCCAGCAGACCCGACAGTGACGAGCAGTACTTC. The rearrangement joins TRBV2 to TRBJ2-7; possibly TRBD1 for D (5 bases). Between the trimmed V and J ends, which lost 6 bases and 5 bases, there was a span of 11 bases. In germline, CDR1 is SNHLY, CDR2 FYNNEI. This CDR3 comprises 12 residues.

This rearrangement joins TRBV7-3 to TRBJ2-2, with D tentatively TRBD1 (6 bases). Trimming stripped 5 bases from V and 5 bases from J, with 12 bases between. This CDR3 region has 14 residues. Germline V gene lookup returns CDR1 SGHTA and CDR2 FQGTGA. In DNA form, the CDR3 reads TGTGCCAGCAGCACTACAGGGCGGACCGGGGAGCTGTTTTTT. Its translation: CASSTTGRTGELFF. The full variable domain, with the rest looked up from reference TRBV7-3 and TRBJ2-2, is GAGVSQTPSNKVTEKGKYVELRCDPISGHTALYWYRQSLGQGPEFLIYFQGTGAADDSGLPNDRFFAVRPEGSVSTLKIQRTERGDSAVYLCASSTTGRTGELFFGEGSRLTVL.

This clone was detected a few times. The rearrangement joins TRBV5-4 to TRBJ2-3, with no clear D. V lost 0 bases and J 4 bases, leaving 6 bases between the germline ends. Germline V gives CDR1 SGHNT, CDR2 YYREEE (reference sequence). The length of the CDR3 is 13 residues. The CDR3 DNA reads as TGTGCCAGCAGCTTGGCCATGTCAGATACGCAGTATTTT. It specifies CASSLAMSDTQYF.

This clone was detected a few times. The genes are TRBV4-1 and TRBJ2-1; TRBD2 agrees at 8 bases. Losses at the gene ends were 6 bases for V and 8 bases for J; bases not matched to a gene: 6. The CDR3 sequence is 13 residues long. From germline, CDR1 is MGHRA and CDR2 YSYEKL. In DNA, the CDR3 is TGCGCCAGCAGTGGAGCGGGAGCGTATGAGCAGTTCTTC. Protein product: CASSGAGAYEQFF.